A selection of T cell receptor beta chains follows, all from one sample in a study of T cell repertoires in cytomegalovirus infection. TCRdb analysed the reads with MiXCR anew, one entry per CDR3 protein. The sample holds 150,000 to 200,000 distinct CDR3 sequences, over 25% seen once. The sequenced material came from PBMCs. The receptors were sampled from a human donor in good health (CMV status not recorded). Some clones in this sample may be carry-over from other donors' samples. CDR3s include the opening cysteine and the closing phenylalanine or tryptophan. The order of the fields is V gene, J gene, CDR3 length, D gene, clone size, CDR3 DNA, CDR3 protein. The D gene is left open where the match is weak. Clone size is not always given. Where it is, it says once, few, many or a class for expanded clones.

V gene: TRBV5-1; J gene: TRBJ1-1; CDR3 length: 16; D gene: TRBD1; clone size: NA; CDR3 DNA: TGCGCCAGCAGCCCTGGGACAGGGGTTGTGAACACTGAAGCTTTCTTT; CDR3 protein: CASSPGTGVVNTEAFF
V gene: TRBV5-6; J gene: TRBJ2-5; CDR3 length: 12; D gene: NA; clone size: NA; CDR3 DNA: TGTGCCAGCAGCTTGGAGGGGAAGACCCAGTACTTC; CDR3 protein: CASSLEGKTQYF
V gene: TRBV7-9; J gene: TRBJ2-1; CDR3 length: 12; D gene: TRBD2; clone size: few; CDR3 DNA: TGTGCCAGCAGCTCGACTAGCGGCAAGCAGTTCTTC; CDR3 protein: CASSSTSGKQFF
V gene: TRBV7-6; J gene: TRBJ2-1; CDR3 length: 14; D gene: NA; clone size: NA; CDR3 DNA: TGTGCCAGCAGCAAAAAATATCAGGGCCCTGAGCAGTTCTTC; CDR3 protein: CASSKKYQGPEQFF
V gene: TRBV7-3; J gene: TRBJ2-3; CDR3 length: 13; D gene: NA; clone size: NA; CDR3 DNA: TGTGCCAGCAGCTTAACGGACGAGAAGACGCAGTATTTT; CDR3 protein: CASSLTDEKTQYF
V gene: TRBV2; J gene: TRBJ2-2; CDR3 length: 15; D gene: TRBD1; clone size: NA; CDR3 DNA: TGTGCCAGCAACCTTAAGACAGGGGACACCGGGGAGCTGTTTTTT; CDR3 protein: CASNLKTGDTGELFF
V gene: TRBV15; J gene: TRBJ2-5; CDR3 length: 11; D gene: NA; clone size: NA; CDR3 DNA: TGTGCCACCAGGGCCCGAGAGACCCAGTACTTC; CDR3 protein: CATRARETQYF
V gene: TRBV14; J gene: TRBJ2-7; CDR3 length: 14; D gene: NA; clone size: NA; CDR3 DNA: TGTGCCAGCAGCCAAGATATACAGACCTACGAGCAGTACTTC; CDR3 protein: CASSQDIQTYEQYF
V gene: TRBV2; J gene: TRBJ1-1; CDR3 length: 11; D gene: NA; clone size: NA; CDR3 DNA: TGTGCCAGCAGTGCCTTACTCGGAGCTTTCTTT; CDR3 protein: CASSALLGAFF
V gene: TRBV4-2; J gene: TRBJ1-2; CDR3 length: 14; D gene: NA; clone size: few; CDR3 DNA: TGTGCCAGCAGCTCTCCAGGGCCTGCGGAAAGCTACACCTTC; CDR3 protein: CASSSPGPAESYTF
V gene: TRBV7-9; J gene: TRBJ2-1; CDR3 length: 17; D gene: NA; clone size: few; CDR3 DNA: TGTGCCAGCAGCCCTACGGGGGTAAGGGGACCCTACAATGAGCAGTTCTTC; CDR3 protein: CASSPTGVRGPYNEQFF
V gene: TRBV20-1; J gene: TRBJ2-1; CDR3 length: 11; D gene: NA; clone size: few; CDR3 DNA: TGCAGTGGAGAAATTGGCGATGAGCAGTTCTTC; CDR3 protein: CSGEIGDEQFF
V gene: TRBV7-7; J gene: TRBJ1-5; CDR3 length: 17; D gene: TRBD1; clone size: NA; CDR3 DNA: TGTGCTAGCAGCTTAGACGGGACAGGGGGCCAGAATCAGCCCCAGCATTTT; CDR3 protein: CASSLDGTGGQNQPQHF
V gene: TRBV29-1; J gene: TRBJ2-5; CDR3 length: 12; D gene: TRBD2; clone size: NA; CDR3 DNA: TGCAGCATTGGGAGGGATTCAGAGACCCAGTACTTC; CDR3 protein: CSIGRDSETQYF
V gene: TRBV28; J gene: TRBJ1-1; CDR3 length: 16; D gene: TRBD1; clone size: many; CDR3 DNA: TGTGCCAGCAGTTTTGCCCTAAGGGGGCTGAACACTGAAGCTTTCTTT; CDR3 protein: CASSFALRGLNTEAFF
V gene: TRBV6-2/TRBV6-3; J gene: TRBJ2-7; CDR3 length: 15; D gene: NA; clone size: many; CDR3 DNA: TGTGCCAGCAGTTACCCCCGACCCGCCTCCGACGAGCAGTACTTC; CDR3 protein: CASSYPRPASDEQYF
V gene: TRBV6-2/TRBV6-3; J gene: TRBJ2-2; CDR3 length: 15; D gene: NA; clone size: NA; CDR3 DNA: TGTGCCAGCAGTGGGCTACAGGGCAACACCGGGGAGCTGTTTTTT; CDR3 protein: CASSGLQGNTGELFF
V gene: TRBV6-2/TRBV6-3; J gene: TRBJ1-5; CDR3 length: 19; D gene: NA; clone size: NA; CDR3 DNA: TGTGCCAGCACCCAAAAGCGGGGACCTCGTAAGGGAAACAATCAGCCCCAGCATTTT; CDR3 protein: CASTQKRGPRKGNNQPQHF
V gene: TRBV6-2/TRBV6-3; J gene: TRBJ1-2; CDR3 length: 14; D gene: NA; clone size: few; CDR3 DNA: TGTGCCAGCAGTTACGTTTCGGGAGGATATGGCTACACCTTC; CDR3 protein: CASSYVSGGYGYTF
V gene: TRBV20-1; J gene: TRBJ2-5; CDR3 length: 10; D gene: NA; clone size: NA; CDR3 DNA: TGCAGTGCTGGGGTGGGGACCCAGTACTTC; CDR3 protein: CSAGVGTQYF
V gene: TRBV6-4; J gene: TRBJ1-1; CDR3 length: 15; D gene: NA; clone size: NA; CDR3 DNA: TGTGCCAGCAGTGTTGAAGCAGGGATGAACACTGAAGCTTTCTTT; CDR3 protein: CASSVEAGMNTEAFF
V gene: TRBV7-2; J gene: TRBJ1-1; CDR3 length: 15; D gene: NA; clone size: many; CDR3 DNA: TGTGCCAGCAGCTTAAGGGGGTCGGCGAACACTGAAGCTTTCTTT; CDR3 protein: CASSLRGSANTEAFF
V gene: TRBV7-2; J gene: TRBJ1-6; CDR3 length: 19; D gene: NA; clone size: few; CDR3 DNA: TGTGCCAGCAGCTTAGTCGCGCAAATGATGAGCTCCTATAATTCACCCCTCCACTTT; CDR3 protein: CASSLVAQMMSSYNSPLHF
V gene: TRBV20-1; J gene: TRBJ2-4; CDR3 length: 14; D gene: NA; clone size: few; CDR3 DNA: TGCAGTGCTAGGAAGCCTTCCGGGAAGGACATTCAGTACTTC; CDR3 protein: CSARKPSGKDIQYF
V gene: TRBV29-1; J gene: TRBJ1-1; CDR3 length: 14; D gene: NA; clone size: many; CDR3 DNA: TGCAGCGTGATTGCCTTGGATTTGGACACTGAAGCTTTCTTT; CDR3 protein: CSVIALDLDTEAFF
V gene: TRBV11-2; J gene: TRBJ2-2; CDR3 length: 15; D gene: NA; clone size: NA; CDR3 DNA: TGTGCCAGCAGCAGGGGACTCGACACCGCCGGGGAGCTGTTTTTT; CDR3 protein: CASSRGLDTAGELFF
V gene: TRBV12-3/TRBV12-4; J gene: TRBJ2-7; CDR3 length: 12; D gene: NA; clone size: NA; CDR3 DNA: TGTGCCAGCAGTTTGGTCCCTTCGAAGCAGTACTTC; CDR3 protein: CASSLVPSKQYF
V gene: TRBV7-2; J gene: TRBJ1-1; CDR3 length: 18; D gene: TRBD1; clone size: NA; CDR3 DNA: TGTGCAAGCAGCTTAGGTTCCGGGGCAGGGGGCCTCCACACTGAAGCTTTCTTT; CDR3 protein: CASSLGSGAGGLHTEAFF
V gene: TRBV6-2/TRBV6-3; J gene: TRBJ1-5; CDR3 length: 15; D gene: NA; clone size: NA; CDR3 DNA: TGTGCCAGCAGTTACGTGGGTCTCGCCGATCAGCCCCAGCATTTT; CDR3 protein: CASSYVGLADQPQHF
V gene: TRBV12-5; J gene: TRBJ2-1; CDR3 length: 16; D gene: TRBD2; clone size: NA; CDR3 DNA: TGTGCTAGTGGTTCTGGAAGCGGGGGGGCTTTCAATGAGCAGTTCTTC; CDR3 protein: CASGSGSGGAFNEQFF
V gene: TRBV6-1; J gene: TRBJ1-5; CDR3 length: 14; D gene: NA; clone size: once; CDR3 DNA: TGTGCCAGCAGTGAATCCGGGAGGGATCAGCCCCAGCATTTT; CDR3 protein: CASSESGRDQPQHF
V gene: TRBV6-2/TRBV6-3; J gene: TRBJ1-2; CDR3 length: 15; D gene: TRBD1; clone size: few; CDR3 DNA: TGTGCCAGCAGACAGGAAGGGGGCCCGAGCTATGGCTACACCTTC; CDR3 protein: CASRQEGGPSYGYTF
V gene: TRBV7-2; J gene: TRBJ1-5; CDR3 length: 16; D gene: TRBD1; clone size: many; CDR3 DNA: TGTGCCAGCAGCTTAGCCGGGACAGGGTCCCATCAGCCCCAGCATTTT; CDR3 protein: CASSLAGTGSHQPQHF
V gene: TRBV6-2/TRBV6-3; J gene: TRBJ2-1; CDR3 length: 12; D gene: NA; clone size: few; CDR3 DNA: TGTGCCGGAGGGGACCCCTACAATGAGCAGTTCTTC; CDR3 protein: CAGGDPYNEQFF
V gene: TRBV15; J gene: TRBJ2-1; CDR3 length: 14; D gene: NA; clone size: NA; CDR3 DNA: TGTGCCACCAGGCCATCCACTTACTACAATGAGCAGTTCTTC; CDR3 protein: CATRPSTYYNEQFF
V gene: TRBV6-2/TRBV6-3; J gene: TRBJ2-5; CDR3 length: 15; D gene: TRBD1; clone size: many; CDR3 DNA: TGTGCCAGCAGTTACCGGACAGGGCGGGGAGAGACCCAGTACTTC; CDR3 protein: CASSYRTGRGETQYF
V gene: TRBV6-1; J gene: TRBJ2-1; CDR3 length: 14; D gene: TRBD1; clone size: NA; CDR3 DNA: TGTGCCACCAGGGACAGCGTCTCCTACAATGAGCAGTTCTTC; CDR3 protein: CATRDSVSYNEQFF
V gene: TRBV6-2/TRBV6-3; J gene: TRBJ2-5; CDR3 length: 11; D gene: NA; clone size: few; CDR3 DNA: TGTGCCAGCAGTTACCCAGAGACCCAGTACTTC; CDR3 protein: CASSYPETQYF
V gene: TRBV18; J gene: TRBJ1-1; CDR3 length: 16; D gene: TRBD1; clone size: NA; CDR3 DNA: TGTGCCAGCTCACCCTTGGAACAGGGGGGGAACACTGAAGCTTTCTTT; CDR3 protein: CASSPLEQGGNTEAFF
V gene: TRBV7-8; J gene: TRBJ2-7; CDR3 length: 17; D gene: TRBD2; clone size: NA; CDR3 DNA: TGTGCCAGCACCCCCCGAGCGGGGGGATTATTCTCCAACGAGCAGTACTTC; CDR3 protein: CASTPRAGGLFSNEQYF
V gene: TRBV7-7; J gene: TRBJ2-7; CDR3 length: 15; D gene: NA; clone size: many; CDR3 DNA: TGTGCTAGCAGCTTAGGGGCGGATAGCTCCTACGAGCAGTACTTC; CDR3 protein: CASSLGADSSYEQYF
V gene: TRBV6-2/TRBV6-3; J gene: TRBJ1-1; CDR3 length: 12; D gene: NA; clone size: few; CDR3 DNA: TGTGCCAGCAGTTACCTGAACACTGAAGCTTTCTTT; CDR3 protein: CASSYLNTEAFF
V gene: TRBV6-5; J gene: TRBJ1-1; CDR3 length: 14; D gene: NA; clone size: once; CDR3 DNA: TGTGCCAGCAGTCCCGGACACCTAAACGCTGAAGCTTTCTTT; CDR3 protein: CASSPGHLNAEAFF
V gene: TRBV5-1; J gene: TRBJ2-3; CDR3 length: 13; D gene: NA; clone size: NA; CDR3 DNA: TGCGCCAGCAGTGACACCTCTCGGGATACGCAGTATTTT; CDR3 protein: CASSDTSRDTQYF